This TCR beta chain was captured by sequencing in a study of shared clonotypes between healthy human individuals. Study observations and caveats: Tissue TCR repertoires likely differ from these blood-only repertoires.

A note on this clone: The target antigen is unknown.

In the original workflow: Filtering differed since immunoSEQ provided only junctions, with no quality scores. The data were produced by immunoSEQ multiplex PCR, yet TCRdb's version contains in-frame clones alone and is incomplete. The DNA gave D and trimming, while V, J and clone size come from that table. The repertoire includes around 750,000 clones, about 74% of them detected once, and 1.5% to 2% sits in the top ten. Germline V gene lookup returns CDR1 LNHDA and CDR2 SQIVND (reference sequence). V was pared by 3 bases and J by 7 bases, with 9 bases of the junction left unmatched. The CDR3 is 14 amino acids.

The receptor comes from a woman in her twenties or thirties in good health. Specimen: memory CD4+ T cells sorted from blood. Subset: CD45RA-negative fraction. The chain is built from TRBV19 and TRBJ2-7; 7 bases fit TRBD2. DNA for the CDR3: TGTGCCAGTAGTATTGTGCGGACTAGTCTAGAGCAGTACTTC. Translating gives CASSIVRTSLEQYF.